These T cell receptor beta chains were read from a single sample in a study of Graves' ophthalmopathy and Graves' hyperthyroidism. TCRdb re-called the multiplex PCR reads with MiXCR, one entry per CDR3 protein. Among 1 million to 1.3 million distinct CDR3 sequences listed, approximately 35% were seen once. Sequencing was done on a sample of peripheral blood or thyroid tissue (not recorded which). These receptors were taken from an adult man with Graves' hyperthyroidism. Each CDR3 is given with its conserved first and last residue. Some rows mark clone size as missing; the rest say once, few, many or name a class of expanded clone.

CDR3 protein: CAIRTGQGPGWPQHF
J gene: TRBJ1-5
V gene: TRBV10-3
clone size: few

CDR3 protein: CASRDRGDRGSDGYTF
J gene: TRBJ1-2
V gene: TRBV2
clone size: -

CDR3 protein: CASSLATGRRTPGSCFF
J gene: TRBJ2-2
V gene: TRBV7-6
clone size: -

CDR3 protein: CASSEGDRYFRYTF
J gene: TRBJ1-2
V gene: TRBV25-1
clone size: -

CDR3 protein: CASSQDMAGLPLHF
J gene: TRBJ1-6
V gene: TRBV4-1
clone size: -

CDR3 protein: CASSPSGTSGFYEQYF
J gene: TRBJ2-7
V gene: TRBV7-2
clone size: few

CDR3 protein: CASSLVLFYEQYF
J gene: TRBJ2-7
V gene: TRBV12-3/TRBV12-4
clone size: few

CDR3 protein: CAISDQLGVPYEQYF
J gene: TRBJ2-7
V gene: TRBV10-3
clone size: -

CDR3 protein: CASSAGLGLVISNTGELFF
J gene: TRBJ2-2
V gene: TRBV9
clone size: many

CDR3 protein: CASSAPGTGKTGELFF
J gene: TRBJ2-2
V gene: TRBV9
clone size: few

CDR3 protein: CASSPAEARETQYF
J gene: TRBJ2-5
V gene: TRBV7-9
clone size: many

CDR3 protein: CASTPPSGAQETQYF
J gene: TRBJ2-5
V gene: TRBV25-1
clone size: few

CDR3 protein: CASSKGTVVGQPQHF
J gene: TRBJ1-5
V gene: TRBV7-9
clone size: many

CDR3 protein: CSVVKGEYEQYF
J gene: TRBJ2-7
V gene: TRBV29-1
clone size: -

CDR3 protein: CSARGVIQGSTYEQYF
J gene: TRBJ2-7
V gene: TRBV20-1
clone size: few

CDR3 protein: CASSSSYRGTTEAFF
J gene: TRBJ1-1
V gene: TRBV13
clone size: few